A selection of T cell receptor beta chains follows, all from one sample in a study of T cells after yellow fever vaccination. TCRdb re-called the 5' RACE reads through MiXCR, storing one row per CDR3 protein. The sample yields some 200,000 distinct CDR3 sequences, under 3.5% seen once. The sample in question was CD4+ T cells sorted from PBMCs, obtained 10 days after the yellow fever booster vaccination. Receptors were obtained from a man aged 18 to 35 who received the YFV17D yellow fever vaccine. CDR3s include the opening cysteine and the closing phenylalanine or tryptophan. Each record gives: V gene, J gene, clone size, D gene, CDR3 protein, CDR3 DNA. The D gene is left open where the match is weak. Clone size, where shown, is once, few, many, or a class for clones that have expanded.

>TRBV20-1|TRBJ2-3|-|-
CSARRAGIMQYF
TGCAGTGCTAGAAGGGCGGGTATCATGCAGTATTTT
>TRBV20-1|TRBJ2-3|few|-
CSARGAPRGTDTQYF
TGCAGTGCCCGGGGCGCTCCTCGGGGCACAGATACGCAGTATTTT
>TRBV6-2/TRBV6-3|TRBJ2-7|few|-
CASSYVGTDRWSYEQYF
TGTGCCAGCAGTTACGTCGGGACGGACCGTTGGTCCTACGAGCAGTACTTC
>TRBV6-9|TRBJ2-2|many|-
CASPTPGDTGELFF
TGTGCCAGCCCTACCCCGGGGGACACCGGGGAGCTGTTTTTT
>TRBV2|TRBJ1-6|few|-
CASSGESGSPLHF
TGTGCCAGCAGTGGAGAGTCCGGTTCACCCCTCCACTTT
>TRBV12-3/TRBV12-4|TRBJ1-1|few|-
CASSLGGLGAEAFF
TGTGCCAGCAGTTTAGGAGGATTGGGGGCTGAAGCTTTCTTT
>TRBV6-2/TRBV6-3|TRBJ1-6|few|-
CASSYSLRAPLHF
TGTGCCAGCAGTTACTCGTTGAGGGCACCCCTCCACTTT
>TRBV5-1|TRBJ1-1|many|TRBD1
CASSFRDSGTEAFF
TGCGCCAGCAGCTTCCGGGACAGTGGCACTGAAGCTTTCTTT
>TRBV12-3/TRBV12-4|TRBJ2-1|many|-
CASRSRGPSSYNEQFF
TGTGCCAGCAGGTCCAGGGGACCCAGCTCCTACAATGAGCAGTTCTTC
>TRBV12-3/TRBV12-4|TRBJ2-5|many|-
CASSFTRGVVQETQYF
TGTGCCAGCAGTTTCACCCGGGGTGTGGTCCAAGAGACCCAGTACTTC
>TRBV7-2|TRBJ2-3|many|-
CASSLLRDTQYF
TGTGCCAGCAGCTTGTTGCGGGATACGCAGTATTTT
>TRBV20-1|TRBJ2-2|many|TRBD2
CSARDRVAGGPGELFF
TGCAGTGCTAGAGATCGGGTAGCGGGGGGCCCCGGGGAGCTGTTTTTT
>TRBV20-1|TRBJ2-3|many|TRBD2
CSARLAGDPTDTQYF
TGCAGTGCTAGATTAGCGGGGGACCCCACAGATACGCAGTATTTT
>TRBV20-1|TRBJ1-2|many|-
CSASTGFLANYGYTF
TGCAGTGCTAGCACAGGATTCCTAGCTAACTATGGCTACACCTTC
>TRBV5-1|TRBJ2-1|many|TRBD1
CASGTGTGGNEQFF
TGCGCCAGCGGAACCGGGACAGGGGGCAATGAGCAGTTCTTC
>TRBV11-1|TRBJ1-1|few|TRBD1
CASSSTGGITEAFF
TGTGCCAGCAGCTCTACAGGGGGCATCACTGAAGCTTTCTTT
>TRBV10-2|TRBJ1-3|many|-
CASSLTGEAGNTIYF
TGCGCCAGCAGTCTTACAGGTGAAGCTGGAAACACCATATATTTT
>TRBV5-5|TRBJ2-7|-|-
CASSRTASSYEQYF
TGTGCCAGCAGCCGGACGGCCTCCTCCTACGAGCAGTACTTC
>TRBV6-2/TRBV6-3|TRBJ2-1|-|TRBD1
CATNDRGGTDEQFF
TGTGCCACCAATGACAGGGGCGGAACAGATGAGCAGTTCTTC
>TRBV5-1|TRBJ2-7|many|TRBD1
CASRDRAGTGAYEQYF
TGCGCCAGCAGGGACCGGGCCGGGACAGGGGCTTACGAGCAGTACTTC
>TRBV7-2|TRBJ2-4|few|TRBD2
CASSLGPPSGGAEGIQYF
TGTGCCAGCAGCTTAGGACCTCCAAGCGGGGGGGCCGAGGGCATTCAGTACTTC
>TRBV12-3/TRBV12-4|TRBJ1-1|many|-
CASSILDREAFF
TGTGCCAGCAGTATCCTAGACAGGGAAGCTTTCTTT
>TRBV12-5|TRBJ1-1|few|-
CASGLGFSEAFF
TGTGCTAGTGGTTTGGGATTCTCTGAAGCTTTCTTT
>TRBV11-3|TRBJ2-2|few|-
CASSSTTGYTGELFF
TGTGCCAGCAGCTCGACTACAGGGTACACCGGGGAGCTGTTTTTT
>TRBV6-2/TRBV6-3|TRBJ2-1|many|TRBD2
CASVPGLAGAAGWIEQFF
TGTGCCAGCGTTCCGGGACTAGCGGGGGCCGCCGGTTGGATTGAGCAGTTCTTC
>TRBV5-1|TRBJ2-2|many|-
CASSGGPTNTGELFF
TGCGCCAGCAGCGGGGGACCGACGAACACCGGGGAGCTGTTTTTT
>TRBV9|TRBJ2-1|-|-
CASSVAGARSYNEQFF
TGTGCCAGCAGCGTAGCTGGGGCTAGGTCCTACAATGAGCAGTTCTTC
>TRBV5-1|TRBJ1-1|many|TRBD1
CASRGETGAVTFYTEAFF
TGCGCCAGCAGAGGAGAGACAGGGGCCGTTACATTTTACACTGAAGCTTTCTTT
>TRBV5-1|TRBJ1-6|-|-
CASSLGPIDSPLHF
TGCGCCAGCAGCTTGGGACCGATAGATTCACCCCTCCACTTT
>TRBV20-1|TRBJ1-6|many|-
CSARVAGSNSPLHF
TGCAGTGCTAGAGTGGCAGGGAGTAATTCACCCCTCCACTTT
>TRBV20-1|TRBJ1-5|-|-
CSFRAGNQPQHF
TGCAGTTTCCGCGCGGGGAATCAGCCCCAGCATTTT
>TRBV7-9|TRBJ2-5|few|-
CASTTGAGRGETQYF
TGTGCCAGCACCACCGGAGCAGGGAGAGGCGAGACCCAGTACTTC
>TRBV4-1|TRBJ2-5|many|TRBD2
CASSQDPGGLKTQYF
TGCGCCAGCAGCCAAGATCCGGGGGGATTGAAGACCCAGTACTTC
>TRBV7-2|TRBJ2-7|few|TRBD2
CASSFVGGGYEQYF
TGTGCCAGCAGCTTCGTTGGGGGGGGCTACGAGCAGTACTTC
>TRBV5-4|TRBJ1-1|-|-
CASTLTSTGNTEAFF
TGTGCCAGCACCCTGACATCCACAGGGAACACTGAAGCTTTCTTT